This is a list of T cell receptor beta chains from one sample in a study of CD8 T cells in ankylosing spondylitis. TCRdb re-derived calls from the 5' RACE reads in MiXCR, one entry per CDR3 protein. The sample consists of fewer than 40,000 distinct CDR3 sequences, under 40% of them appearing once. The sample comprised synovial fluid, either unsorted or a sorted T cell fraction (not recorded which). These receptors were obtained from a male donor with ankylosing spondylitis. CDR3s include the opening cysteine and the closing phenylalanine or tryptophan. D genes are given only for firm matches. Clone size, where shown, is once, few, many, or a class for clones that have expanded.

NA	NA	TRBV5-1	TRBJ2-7	TGCGCCAGCAGCTTCCACAGGGCGTCGGGAGAGCAGTACTTC	CASSFHRASGEQYF
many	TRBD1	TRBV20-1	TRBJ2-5	TGCAGTGCTAATGAGGACAGGCTGGAAGAGACCCAGTACTTC	CSANEDRLEETQYF
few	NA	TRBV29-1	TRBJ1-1	TGCAGCGTTCAGGCATTGAACACTGAAGCTTTCTTT	CSVQALNTEAFF
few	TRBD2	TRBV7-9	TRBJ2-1	TGTGCCAGCAGCCTAGGGACTAGCTTGGTCTATGAGCAGTTCTTC	CASSLGTSLVYEQFF
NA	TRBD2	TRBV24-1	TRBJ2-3	TGTGCCACCAGCAACCACGGGACTAGCGGGAGGTACACAGATACGCAGTATTTT	CATSNHGTSGRYTDTQYF
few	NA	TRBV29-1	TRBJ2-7	TGCAGCGTCCAAGACTACGAGCAGTACTTC	CSVQDYEQYF
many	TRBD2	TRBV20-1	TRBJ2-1	TGCAGTGCTCGGGAGGTGGGGGGTTCCTACAATGAGCAGTTCTTC	CSAREVGGSYNEQFF
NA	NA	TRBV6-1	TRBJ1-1	TGTGCCAGCAGTGAATTCGTACATAGCACCGGGTCTGAAGCTTTCTTT	CASSEFVHSTGSEAFF
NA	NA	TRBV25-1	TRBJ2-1	TGTGCCAGCAGATCGAACCCCCATGAGCAGTTCTTC	CASRSNPHEQFF
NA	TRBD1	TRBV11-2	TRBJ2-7	TGTGCCAGCGGACCCCGGGACAGCACCTACGAGCAGTACTTC	CASGPRDSTYEQYF
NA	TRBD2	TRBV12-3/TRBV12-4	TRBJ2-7	TGTGCCAGCAGTTTAGAGGTACTAGCGGACTACGAGCAGTACTTC	CASSLEVLADYEQYF
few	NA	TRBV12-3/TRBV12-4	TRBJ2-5	TGTGCCAGCACCCCGGCGGGGCAAGAGACCCAGTACTTC	CASTPAGQETQYF
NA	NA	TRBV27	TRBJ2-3	TGTGCCAGCAGTTGGTTGGGGGTCGGCACAGATACGCAGTATTTT	CASSWLGVGTDTQYF
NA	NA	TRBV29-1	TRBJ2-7	TGCAGCGTTTTCCGGGACTACGAGCAGTACTTC	CSVFRDYEQYF
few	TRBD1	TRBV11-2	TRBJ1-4	TGTGCCAGCAGCGGCGGGGGACAGGGGAATGAAAAACTGTTTTTT	CASSGGGQGNEKLFF
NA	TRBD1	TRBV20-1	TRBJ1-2	TGCAGTGCTCCGGCGGGGGACAGGGGATCCTATGGCTACACCTTC	CSAPAGDRGSYGYTF
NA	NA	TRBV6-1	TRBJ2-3	TGTGCCAGCAGTGAATGGGCTAGCGGCACAGATACGCAGTATTTT	CASSEWASGTDTQYF
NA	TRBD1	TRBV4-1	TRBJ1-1	TGCGCCAGCAAGCGGACAGGGGGAGGAACTGAAGCTTTCTTT	CASKRTGGGTEAFF
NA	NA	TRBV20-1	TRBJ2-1	TGCAGTGCTGGACTTTACCTGAGTGACAATGAGCAGTTCTTC	CSAGLYLSDNEQFF
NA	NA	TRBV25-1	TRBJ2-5	TGTGCCAGCAGTGAGTGGGCGGAACAAGAGACCCAGTACTTC	CASSEWAEQETQYF
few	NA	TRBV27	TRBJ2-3	TGTGCCAGCAGTTTAAGGCCGGGACGGGTAGATACGCAGTATTTT	CASSLRPGRVDTQYF
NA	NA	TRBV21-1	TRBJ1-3	TGTGCCAGCAGCAAAGACCAGCACCGCTCTGGAAACACCATATATTTT	CASSKDQHRSGNTIYF
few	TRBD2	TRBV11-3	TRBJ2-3	TGTGCCAGCAGCTTATTTCGCACTAGCGGGACTTTCACAGATACGCAGTATTTT	CASSLFRTSGTFTDTQYF
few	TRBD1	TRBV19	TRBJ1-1	TGTGCCAGTACTTCTAGGGGACAGGGGGCATCCACTGAAGCTTTCTTT	CASTSRGQGASTEAFF
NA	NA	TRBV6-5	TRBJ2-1	TGTGCCAGCAGTTACTCTTTTGAGAGGGGATATGAGCAGTTCTTC	CASSYSFERGYEQFF
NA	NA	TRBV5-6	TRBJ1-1	TGTGCCAGCAGCCTGGACAGTTTTGAAGCTTTCTTT	CASSLDSFEAFF
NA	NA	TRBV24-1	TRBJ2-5	TGTGCCACCAGGGGGCCCGGGGGACCCCAAGAGACCCAGTACTTC	CATRGPGGPQETQYF
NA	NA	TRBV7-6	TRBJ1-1	TGTGCCAGCAGCTGGGGAGGGTCAGGGACTGAAGCTTTCTTT	CASSWGGSGTEAFF
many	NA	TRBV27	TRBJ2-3	TGTGCCAGCAGGAGCACAGATACGCAGTATTTT	CASRSTDTQYF
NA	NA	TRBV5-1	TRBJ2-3	TGCGCCAGCAGCCCCGAGGTCCCTTGGGGCACAGATACGCAGTATTTT	CASSPEVPWGTDTQYF
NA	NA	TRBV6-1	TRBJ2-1	TGTGCCAGCACCTACGGGTTTAGAGATCTTGTTTCCTACAATGAGCAGTTCTTC	CASTYGFRDLVSYNEQFF
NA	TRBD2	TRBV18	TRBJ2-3	TGTGCCAGCTCACCTCTAGCGGGAAGCACAGATACGCAGTATTTT	CASSPLAGSTDTQYF
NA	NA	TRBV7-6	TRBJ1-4	TGTGCCAGCAGCGTATACGGGACGGTCAAAGCAACTAATGAAAAACTGTTTTTT	CASSVYGTVKATNEKLFF
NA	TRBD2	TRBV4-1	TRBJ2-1	TGCGCCAGCAGCCAAGATCAGTTCGCGGGAGGGGAAAATGAGCAGTTCTTC	CASSQDQFAGGENEQFF
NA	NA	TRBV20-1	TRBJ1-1	TGCAGTGCTAGTCTTAGGGACTTGAACACTGAAGCTTTCTTT	CSASLRDLNTEAFF
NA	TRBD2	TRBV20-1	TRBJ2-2	TGCAGTGCTAGAGAGACTAGCGGGTACACCGGGGAGCTGTTTTTT	CSARETSGYTGELFF
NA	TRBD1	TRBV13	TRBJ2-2	TGTGCCAGCAGCCAGGGACAGGCGCCTTTCCCCGGGGAGCTGTTTTTT	CASSQGQAPFPGELFF